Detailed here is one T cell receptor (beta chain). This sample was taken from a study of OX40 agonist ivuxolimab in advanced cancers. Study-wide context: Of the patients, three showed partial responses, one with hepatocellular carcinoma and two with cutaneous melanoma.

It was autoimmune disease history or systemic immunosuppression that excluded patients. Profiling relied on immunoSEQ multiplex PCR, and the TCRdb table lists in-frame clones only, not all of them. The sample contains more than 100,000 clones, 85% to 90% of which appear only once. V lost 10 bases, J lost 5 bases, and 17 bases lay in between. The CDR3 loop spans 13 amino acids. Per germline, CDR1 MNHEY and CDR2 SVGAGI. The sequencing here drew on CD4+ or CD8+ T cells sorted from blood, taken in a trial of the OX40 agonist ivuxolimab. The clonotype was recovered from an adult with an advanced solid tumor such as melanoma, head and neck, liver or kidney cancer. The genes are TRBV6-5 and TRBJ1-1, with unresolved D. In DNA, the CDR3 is TGTGCCACCAACTTCGGTGGGGAGACTGAAGCTTTCTTT. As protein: CATNFGGETEAFF.